The present T cell receptor (beta chain) was sequenced within a study of OX40 agonist ivuxolimab in advanced cancers. Looking at the study overall: Ivuxolimab was an agonistic, fully human IgG2 monoclonal antibody directed against OX40 (CD134), a costimulatory receptor. The paper describes the monotherapy dose-escalation part (N ≈ 52 patients) of the phase I trial of ivuxolimab. Partial responses occurred in three dose-escalation patients: two with cutaneous melanoma and one with hepatocellular carcinoma. Among the roughly 52 dose-escalation patients, about 19 had hepatocellular carcinoma, roughly 15 melanoma, 9 renal cell carcinoma and 9 head and neck cancer. Peripheral TCRbeta sequencing aimed to test whether ivuxolimab altered TCR sequence diversity and caused clonal T-cell expansion. A male proportion of 70% to 90% and a mean age of approximately 61 years, ranging from 23 to 79, were recorded for the dose-escalation cohort. Intravenous ivuxolimab was administered to patients every 2 weeks at six dose levels: 0.01, 0.1, 0.3, 1.5, 3 and 10 mg/kg. Patients were allowed to have had prior anti-PD-1, anti-PD-L1 or anti-CTLA-4 therapy, and approximately 39% of the dose-escalation patients had been treated with checkpoint inhibitors. Overall study outcomes, separate from this receptor: Low levels of normalized T-cell clonal expansion were also shown by some nonresponding patients. The antigen specificity of the clonally expanded peripheral T cells was not determined. On average, CD8+ T cells showed more expanded clones than CD4+ T cells after ivuxolimab. Clonal expansion of both CD4+ and CD8+ blood T cells was observed from baseline to week 6 at doses 0.1 to 3.0 mg/kg. In the 0.1-3.0 mg/kg groups, partial responders were among the patients with the lowest normalized peripheral clonal expansion, particularly in CD8+ T cells.

CDR1 and CDR2, looked up from the germline V gene, are SQVTM and ANQGSEA. Measured from the cysteine to the phenylalanine, the CDR3 is 14 residues long. The only DNA kept is the CDR3, 42 bases in frame from the first base. Germline trimming amounts to 6 bases on V and 8 bases on J, with 15 as the count of junction bases outside the gene matches. Note on this clone: The specificity of this receptor is unknown. Base qualities are not recorded, but no much larger clone differs from it by a single base.

Patients with autoimmune disease history or receiving systemic immunosuppression were excluded from the trial. Peripheral blood for TCR sequencing was collected from all dose cohorts at baseline, on cycle 4 day 1, and on cycle 7 day 1. The samples were taken from a phase I, first-in-human, multicenter, open-label dose-escalation trial of ivuxolimab. Adults with locally advanced or metastatic head and neck squamous cell, hepatocellular, melanoma or renal cell carcinoma were enrolled in the trial. Before TCR sequencing, CD4+ T cells and CD8+ T cells from peripheral blood were sorted into separate populations. To sequence the TCRbeta CDR3 region, genomic DNA was isolated from the sorted cells. TCRbeta CDR3 regions were sequenced using the immunoSEQ Assay. TCRdb holds this immuneACCESS table with in-frame rearrangements only. Some clones are missing; in checked studies, unresolved V genes explain under half, and the rest has no known cause. Across this sample there are 70,000 to 85,000 clones, with around 82% seen only once. The ten largest make up less than 2.5% of the sample.

This clonotype originated in an adult with an advanced solid tumor such as melanoma, head and neck, liver or kidney cancer. The sequence links TRBV29-1 to TRBJ1-2; TRBD1 agrees with 7 junctional bases. The material sequenced was CD4+ or CD8+ T cells sorted from blood, taken in a trial of the OX40 agonist ivuxolimab. The CDR3 region: CSVYSGGPTEGYTF. The nucleotide sequence reads as follows: TGCAGCGTCTACTCAGGGGGACCGACGGAGGGCTACACCTTC.